Presented here are 7 T cell receptor beta chains from one specimen sequenced in a study of T cells in Graves' hyperthyroidism and ophthalmopathy. What was amplified from RNA transcripts were TCR beta CDR3 regions. With the HTBI primer set, the TCR CDR3 went through a first round of RT-PCR. TCRdb reprocessed the multiplex PCR reads with MiXCR, giving one entry per CDR3 protein. The data hold a few hundred thousand distinct CDR3 sequences, with around 45% observed a single time. Material: peripheral blood or thyroid tissue (not recorded which). Every receptor here comes from a woman aged 18-29 years with Graves' hyperthyroidism.

The chain uses TRBV20-1 and TRBJ1-1; D is possibly TRBD1 (5 bases). The CDR3 extends over 14 amino acids. The germline CDR1 and CDR2 sequences are DFQATT and SNEGSKA (reference sequence). V gave up 6 bases and J gave up 3 bases, with 17 bases separating them. For the CDR3, the DNA is TGCAGTGCCAGTAGTTTGACGACAGACACTGAAGCTTTCTTT. Translation gives CSASSLTTDTEAFF.

In regard to this clonotype: Given the absence of the conserved phenylalanine or tryptophan at the CDR3 end, a read error is likely. The rearrangement joins TRBV5-1 to TRBJ2-7; D unclear. This CDR3 has 11 amino acids. Germline V gives CDR1 SGHRS, CDR2 YFSETQ. CDR3 sequence: CVSSFNYEQYL. CDR3 nucleotides: TGTGTCAGCAGCTTTAACTACGAGCAGTACCTC.

This clonotype was seen more than once but under ten times. Given a much more abundant clone one base away, this may be a read error. This CDR3 reads CASSPGVGNSPLHF. CDR3 nucleotides: TGTGCCAGCAGCCCCGGGGTAGGGAATTCACCCCTCCACTTT. The chain joins TRBV7-6 to TRBJ1-6; no clear D. Per the germline V gene, CDR1 is SGHVS and CDR2 is FNYEAQ. The CDR3 loop spans 14 amino acids. The V end lost 5 bases, the J end lost 7 bases, and 12 bases lay between the germline ends.

The genes are TRBV18 and TRBJ2-7; the match to TRBD1 covers 9 bases. The CDR3 runs to 15 residues. Trimming took 5 bases from V and 1 from J; bases not matched to a gene: 6. CDR1 is KGHSH and CDR2 is LQKENI in the germline V gene. CDR3 protein: CASSEGQGTSYEQYF. The CDR3 region has the DNA TGTGCCAGCTCAGAGGGACAGGGAACGTCCTACGAGCAGTACTTC.

There are a few counts of this clonotype. The chain couples TRBV3-1 to TRBJ1-5; the D is unclear. V lost 0 bases, J lost 6 bases, and 12 bases lay in between. Looked up from germline, CDR1 is LGHDT and CDR2 is YNNKEL (reference sequence). CDR3 size: 15 residues. In nucleotides, the CDR3 is TGTGCCAGCAGCCAAGATGCGGGTTCCGCTCAGCCCCAGCATTTT. Protein product: CASSQDAGSAQPQHF.

In its sample, this clonotype was seen many times. CDR3 loop: CSARVNRRDMREQYF. The DNA for the CDR3 is TGCAGTGCTAGAGTTAACCGGCGGGATATGCGGGAGCAGTACTTC. The J gene is TRBJ2-7, the V gene TRBV20-1; the D gene is possibly TRBD2 (6 bases). Germline-derived CDR1 and CDR2 are DFQATT and SNEGSKA (reference sequence). The CDR3 is 15 amino acids. Trimming shortened V by 1 base and J by 7 bases, and 20 bases separated the two germline ends.

The sample holds one count of this clonotype. DNA of the CDR3: TGTGCCAGCAGACATGGGGGGCCTGGAAACACCATATATTTT. Encoded protein: CASRHGGPGNTIYF. The genes are TRBV2 and TRBJ1-3; D is perhaps TRBD1 (6 bases). The germline CDR1 and CDR2 sequences are SNHLY and FYNNEI. The V end lost 6 bases, the J end lost 2 bases, and 11 bases lay between the germline ends. The CDR3 loop spans 14 amino acids.